The clone carrying this TCR beta chain was observed a handful of times. MiXCR, applied by TCRdb to the 5' RACE reads, yields one record per CDR3 protein. The sample lists roughly 340,000 distinct CDR3 sequences, about 4% seen once, with 20% to 25% in the top ten. The V gene's germline CDR1 is DFQATT and CDR2 SNEGSKA (reference sequence). CDR3 length: 11 amino acids. V dropped 2 bases and J dropped 8 bases, with 6 bases sitting between them. The data were obtained in a study of T cells after yellow fever vaccination. The source is a man between 18 and 35 years old who received the YFV17D yellow fever vaccine. The V and J genes are TRBV20-1 and TRBJ2-2; D gene unclear. Sequenced here: PBMCs, sampled 5 days after the yellow fever booster vaccination. CDR3: CSARWVGELFF. The CDR3 coding sequence is TGCAGTGCTAGATGGGTGGGGGAGCTGTTTTTT.